A selection of T cell receptor beta chains follows, all from one sample in a study of T cell clones after liver transplantation. The table came from immunoSEQ multiplex PCR; TCRdb's copy has only in-frame clones and leaves some out. The table has nearly 15,000 clones, approximately 91% seen once. Sequencing was performed on CD8+ T cells from blood, taken before liver transplant. These receptors all come from a human donor who received a liver transplant. Both conserved end residues are part of each CDR3. A D gene is named only where the DNA matches it firmly. The size of a clone is reported for some rows only, either as once, few or many, or as a class for expanded clones.

V gene,D gene,clone size,J gene,CDR3 protein,CDR3 DNA
TRBV7-8,TRBD2,-,TRBJ2-1,CASSVSGGSYNEQFF,TGTGCCAGCAGCGTTAGCGGGGGATCATACAATGAGCAGTTCTTC
TRBV11-3,-,-,TRBJ2-1,CASSPPTDNEQFF,TGTGCCAGCAGCCCCCCGACCGACAATGAGCAGTTCTTC
TRBV5-6,TRBD1,-,TRBJ2-7,CASSLRQGAISYEQYF,TGTGCCAGCAGCTTGAGGCAGGGGGCGATCTCCTACGAGCAGTACTTC
TRBV21-1,-,-,TRBJ1-4,CASSKEGQRATNEKLFF,TGTGCCAGCAGTAAGGAAGGGCAACGTGCAACTAATGAAAAACTGTTTTTT
TRBV13,TRBD2,-,TRBJ2-7,CASSVAGGPYEQYF,TGTGCCAGCAGCGTAGCGGGAGGGCCTTACGAGCAGTACTTC
TRBV2,-,-,TRBJ2-2,CASSNTGELFF,TGTGCCAGCTCGAACACCGGGGAGCTGTTTTTT
TRBV2,-,-,TRBJ2-7,CASGTTVSYEQYF,TGTGCCAGTGGAACGACAGTTTCCTACGAGCAGTACTTC
TRBV4-1,-,-,TRBJ2-7,CASSQEGGSGSSYEQYF,TGCGCCAGCAGCCAAGAAGGTGGTTCGGGGAGCTCCTACGAGCAGTACTTC
TRBV5-4,-,-,TRBJ2-1,CASSLVGSRSSYNEQFF,TGTGCCAGCAGCTTGGTAGGATCTCGAAGCTCCTACAATGAGCAGTTCTTC
TRBV4-1,-,-,TRBJ1-1,CASSARGNTEAFF,TGCGCCAGCAGTGCTAGGGGTAACACTGAAGCTTTCTTT
TRBV5-6,TRBD2,-,TRBJ2-7,CASSLALGLAGNYEQYF,TGTGCCAGCAGCTTGGCGTTGGGACTAGCGGGCAACTACGAGCAGTACTTC
TRBV9,TRBD1,-,TRBJ1-4,CASSLRQGFATNEKLFF,TGTGCCAGCAGCCTCCGACAGGGCTTCGCAACTAATGAAAAACTGTTTTTT
TRBV7-9,-,-,TRBJ2-3,CASSLEQDTQYF,TGTGCCAGCAGCTTAGAGCAAGATACGCAGTATTTT
TRBV6-5,-,-,TRBJ1-1,CASSGRWGEAFF,TGTGCCAGCAGTGGCCGGTGGGGGGAAGCTTTCTTT
TRBV28,-,-,TRBJ2-3,CASSFRLTRTDTQYF,TGTGCCAGCAGTTTTCGGCTCACCAGAACAGATACGCAGTATTTT
TRBV7-9,-,-,TRBJ2-7,CASSFDSRSYEQYF,TGTGCCAGCAGCTTCGACAGCCGCTCCTACGAGCAGTACTTC
TRBV7-6,-,-,TRBJ1-5,CASSLGVGQPQHF,TGTGCCAGCAGCTTAGGTGTGGGTCAGCCCCAGCATTTT
TRBV12-5,TRBD2,-,TRBJ2-3,CASVPGRTTSVADTQYF,TGTGCTAGTGTACCCGGGAGGACTACTTCGGTTGCAGATACGCAGTATTTT
TRBV15,-,-,TRBJ1-5,CATSRVTSNQPQHF,TGTGCCACCAGCAGAGTGACTAGCAATCAGCCCCAGCATTTT
TRBV2,-,few,TRBJ1-2,CASSGKGNTF,TGTGCCAGCAGTGGAAAGGGAAACACCTTC
TRBV27,-,-,TRBJ2-3,CASSRSTDTQYF,TGTGCCAGCAGTCGAAGCACAGATACGCAGTATTTT
TRBV7-9,TRBD1,-,TRBJ2-5,CASSSPRDREETQYF,TGTGCCAGCAGCTCGCCTCGGGACAGGGAAGAGACCCAGTACTTC
TRBV20-1,-,-,TRBJ2-1,CSARDIDEQFF,TGCAGTGCCAGGGATATCGATGAGCAGTTCTTC
TRBV27,TRBD1,-,TRBJ2-2,CASTYRGDIYTGELFF,TGTGCCAGCACTTACAGGGGGGATATCTACACCGGGGAGCTGTTTTTT
TRBV28,-,-,TRBJ2-7,CASSHILGLNSYEQYF,TGTGCCAGCAGCCACATCCTGGGACTGAACTCCTACGAGCAGTACTTC
TRBV7-2,-,once,TRBJ2-7,CASSFYGSYEQYF,TGTGCCAGCAGCTTTTACGGATCCTACGAGCAGTACTTC
TRBV30,-,-,TRBJ1-1,CAWSVEVATEAFF,TGTGCCTGGAGTGTTGAAGTCGCCACTGAAGCTTTCTTT
TRBV30,-,-,TRBJ1-4,CAWSVGDEKLFF,TGTGCCTGGAGTGTTGGAGATGAAAAACTGTTTTTT
TRBV9,TRBD1,once,TRBJ2-3,CASSVVGQTDTQYF,TGTGCCAGCAGCGTAGTGGGACAGACGGATACGCAGTATTTT
TRBV2,TRBD1,-,TRBJ1-1,CASRPTGLGTEAFF,TGTGCCAGCAGACCGACAGGGTTGGGCACTGAAGCTTTCTTT
TRBV7-9,-,-,TRBJ1-1,CASSLAYKPATEAFF,TGTGCCAGCAGCTTAGCATACAAGCCCGCCACTGAAGCTTTCTTT
TRBV11-2,-,-,TRBJ2-7,CASTRAPGSLRDYEQYF,TGTGCCAGCACCAGAGCTCCAGGGAGTCTCCGCGACTACGAGCAGTACTTC
TRBV15,TRBD2,-,TRBJ2-1,CATSGTRFPSNEQFF,TGTGCCACCAGCGGGACTAGGTTTCCATCTAATGAGCAGTTCTTC
TRBV7-9,-,-,TRBJ1-2,CASSLDVEYGYTF,TGTGCCAGCAGCTTAGACGTAGAATATGGCTACACCTTC
TRBV2,-,once,TRBJ1-4,CASSAPTDRTNEKLFF,TGTGCCAGCAGTGCCCCAACGGACAGAACTAATGAAAAACTGTTTTTT
TRBV7-6,-,-,TRBJ1-1,CASSSYPGRTEAFF,TGTGCCAGCAGCTCCTACCCGGGTCGTACTGAAGCTTTCTTT
TRBV7-3,-,-,TRBJ2-1,CASSSVAGAKGNEQFF,TGTGCCAGCAGCTCAGTCGCGGGGGCTAAGGGTAATGAGCAGTTCTTC
TRBV4-1,TRBD1,once,TRBJ2-7,CASSQVRTGEYEQYF,TGCGCCAGCAGCCAGGTGAGGACAGGGGAATACGAGCAGTACTTC
TRBV5-6,TRBD2,-,TRBJ2-7,CASSSETSEDTYEQYF,TGTGCCAGCAGCTCAGAGACTAGCGAAGACACCTACGAGCAGTACTTC
TRBV7-9,-,once,TRBJ2-2,CASSAPPELFF,TGTGCCAGCAGCGCTCCACCGGAGCTGTTTTTT
TRBV27,TRBD1,few,TRBJ1-2,CASRDRGPDYGYTF,TGTGCCAGCAGGGACAGGGGCCCTGACTATGGCTACACCTTC
TRBV13,TRBD1,few,TRBJ2-1,CASRPPGQHNEQFF,TGTGCCAGCAGGCCACCGGGACAGCACAATGAGCAGTTCTTC
TRBV19,-,-,TRBJ2-7,CASSITGRSTHYEQYF,TGTGCCAGTAGTATAACTGGTCGTAGTACGCATTACGAGCAGTACTTC
TRBV2,TRBD1,-,TRBJ1-5,CASSRGQGGGQPQHF,TGTGCCAGCAGTCGAGGACAGGGAGGCGGTCAGCCCCAGCATTTT
TRBV19,TRBD1,-,TRBJ1-1,CASSLGTGVFTEAFF,TGTGCCAGTAGTCTCGGGACAGGAGTTTTCACTGAAGCTTTCTTT
TRBV7-9,-,few,TRBJ1-2,CASSLAMGTNRGYTF,TGTGCCAGCAGCTTAGCGATGGGGACGAATCGTGGCTACACCTTC